This is a list of T cell receptor beta chains from one sample in a study of shared clonotypes between healthy human individuals. Measured with immunoSEQ multiplex PCR; TCRdb has only the in-frame clones, and not every one. The table has about 2.4 million clones, roughly 93% seen once; the top ten hold approximately 0.35%. The sample consisted of naive CD4+ T cells from PBMCs. These receptors were obtained from a man aged 18 to 29 in good health. Some clones in this sample may be carry-over from other donors' samples. Both conserved end residues are part of each CDR3. D genes are given only for firm matches. Clone size is given for some rows only: seen once, a few or many times, or a class if the clone is expanded.

TRBV7-2,NA,TRBD1,TRBJ2-7,14,CASSLTGGNYEQYF,TGTGCCAGCAGCCTCACAGGGGGAAATTACGAGCAGTACTTC
TRBV10-3,NA,NA,TRBJ1-6,15,CAISEGNRVESPLHF,TGTGCCATCAGTGAGGGCAACAGGGTCGAATCACCCCTCCACTTT
TRBV29-1,NA,TRBD2,TRBJ2-7,17,CSVSATSKLGVSYEQYF,TGCAGCGTTAGTGCGACTAGCAAGCTGGGAGTCTCCTACGAGCAGTACTTC
TRBV5-1,NA,NA,TRBJ2-5,14,CASSPGQIQETQYF,TGCGCCAGCAGCCCGGGACAAATCCAAGAGACCCAGTACTTC
TRBV7-2,NA,NA,TRBJ2-3,15,CASSFSPQTTDTQYF,TGTGCCAGCAGCTTTTCGCCCCAGACAACAGATACGCAGTATTTT
TRBV6-1,NA,NA,TRBJ1-1,12,CASHQGRTEAFF,TGTGCCAGCCACCAGGGAAGGACTGAAGCTTTCTTT
TRBV19,NA,TRBD1,TRBJ1-1,17,CASSISLGQGSNTEAFF,TGTGCCAGTAGTATCTCATTGGGACAGGGGTCGAACACTGAAGCTTTCTTT
TRBV2,NA,TRBD2,TRBJ2-1,15,CASRIATSGYNEQFF,TGTGCCAGCAGGATAGCGACTAGCGGATACAATGAGCAGTTCTTC
TRBV4-3,NA,NA,TRBJ2-1,17,CASSQASGGGSYNEQFF,TGCGCCAGCAGCCAAGCATCAGGAGGGGGATCCTACAATGAGCAGTTCTTC
TRBV30,NA,TRBD1,TRBJ2-2,14,CAWGTGVNTGELFF,TGTGCCTGGGGGACAGGGGTTAACACCGGGGAGCTGTTTTTT
TRBV18,NA,NA,TRBJ2-7,17,CASSPGTRGTSSYEQYF,TGTGCCAGCTCACCCGGGACGCGCGGGACCTCCTCCTACGAGCAGTACTTC
TRBV10-3,NA,NA,TRBJ2-2,17,CAIKPSPRTENTGELFF,TGTGCCATCAAACCATCCCCACGGACGGAGAACACCGGGGAGCTGTTTTTT
TRBV5-1,NA,TRBD1,TRBJ2-1,16,CASSLRDRELYNEQFF,TGCGCCAGCAGCTTAAGAGACAGGGAACTGTACAATGAGCAGTTCTTC
TRBV30,NA,NA,TRBJ1-5,14,CAWESGQINQPQHF,TGTGCCTGGGAAAGCGGCCAGATTAATCAGCCCCAGCATTTT
TRBV11-3,NA,NA,TRBJ2-3,14,CASSRGVFTDTQYF,TGTGCCAGCAGCAGGGGGGTGTTCACAGATACGCAGTATTTT
TRBV19,NA,TRBD2,TRBJ2-2,15,CASKLAVMNTGELFF,TGTGCCAGTAAACTAGCGGTGATGAACACCGGGGAGCTGTTTTTT
TRBV7-2,NA,TRBD2,TRBJ2-3,17,CASSLGLAGGPTDTQYF,TGTGCCAGCAGCTTAGGGCTAGCGGGAGGGCCCACAGATACGCAGTATTTT
TRBV27,once,NA,TRBJ2-2,15,CASSLGLQVRGGLFF,TGTGCCAGCAGTTTGGGTTTACAGGTCCGGGGCGGGCTGTTTTTT
TRBV27,NA,NA,TRBJ2-7,14,CASTHGGAEIEQYF,TGTGCCAGCACCCACGGCGGGGCCGAGATCGAGCAGTACTTC
TRBV15,NA,TRBD2,TRBJ2-1,16,CATSRDRLAGVLGQFF,TGTGCCACCAGCAGAGATAGACTAGCGGGAGTTCTGGGACAGTTCTTC
TRBV19,NA,TRBD1,TRBJ2-7,19,CASSPFDPPGQGSTYGQYF,TGTGCCAGTAGTCCTTTCGATCCGCCGGGACAGGGGTCAACATATGGGCAGTACTTC
TRBV6-6,NA,TRBD2,TRBJ2-1,14,CASRLAGEFDEQFF,TGTGCCAGCAGGTTAGCGGGAGAGTTTGACGAGCAGTTCTTC
TRBV7-2,NA,NA,TRBJ1-5,14,CASSSSRGIQPQHF,TGTGCCAGCAGCTCATCTCGGGGCATCCAGCCCCAGCATTTT
TRBV4-3,NA,NA,TRBJ1-3,17,CASSQEGGGSSGNTIYF,TGCGCCAGCAGCCAAGAGGGAGGGGGAAGCTCTGGAAACACCATATATTTT
TRBV27,NA,NA,TRBJ1-3,13,CASSLSSGNTIYF,TGTGCCAGCAGTTTATCGTCTGGAAACACCATATATTTT
TRBV7-3,NA,NA,TRBJ2-1,14,CASSFDRSYNEQFF,TGTGCCAGCAGCTTCGACAGGTCCTACAATGAGCAGTTCTTC
TRBV7-2,once,NA,TRBJ2-5,15,CASSLVRSYQETQYF,TGTGCCAGCAGCTTAGTTCGGTCGTACCAAGAGACCCAGTACTTC
TRBV11-2,NA,TRBD2,TRBJ2-3,15,CASSSSGRGADTQYF,TGTGCCAGCAGCTCAAGCGGGAGGGGCGCAGATACGCAGTATTTT
TRBV7-2,NA,NA,TRBJ2-1,13,CASSFLHTGSQFF,TGTGCCAGCAGCTTCCTACACACTGGGTCGCAGTTCTTC
TRBV7-9,NA,TRBD1,TRBJ2-5,16,CASRKQGAQREETQYF,TGTGCCAGCAGAAAACAGGGGGCGCAGAGGGAAGAGACCCAGTACTTC
TRBV5-6,NA,NA,TRBJ2-7,13,CASSLYTGTQQYF,TGTGCCAGCAGCTTGTATACAGGAACCCAGCAGTACTTC
TRBV9,NA,NA,TRBJ2-5,9,CASYETQYF,TGTGCCAGCTACGAGACCCAGTACTTC
TRBV7-2,NA,NA,TRBJ2-3,13,CASSLGRTDTQYF,TGTGCCAGCAGCTTAGGCCGAACAGATACGCAGTATTTT
TRBV19,NA,TRBD1,TRBJ1-4,15,CASSQNRDRGLKLFF,TGTGCCAGTAGCCAAAACCGGGACAGGGGTCTCAAACTGTTTTTT
TRBV7-2,NA,NA,TRBJ2-7,14,CASSLVQGFYEQYF,TGTGCCAGCAGCTTAGTACAGGGCTTCTACGAGCAGTACTTC
TRBV25-1,few,NA,TRBJ1-1,13,CASNRGAETEAFF,TGTGCCAGCAATCGAGGGGCCGAGACTGAAGCTTTCTTT
TRBV2,NA,TRBD1,TRBJ2-7,13,CASSARQGGEQYF,TGTGCCAGCAGTGCTAGACAGGGGGGCGAGCAGTACTTC
TRBV5-1,NA,TRBD2,TRBJ2-3,16,CASSLVPTSGTDTQYF,TGCGCCAGCAGCTTGGTTCCGACTAGCGGGACAGATACGCAGTATTTT
TRBV4-3,NA,TRBD1,TRBJ1-2,15,CASSQGRGPDYGYTF,TGCGCCAGCAGCCAAGGCAGGGGGCCGGACTATGGCTACACCTTC
TRBV29-1,NA,TRBD1,TRBJ2-2,14,CSVERDRGTGELFF,TGCAGCGTTGAAAGGGACAGGGGGACCGGGGAGCTGTTTTTT